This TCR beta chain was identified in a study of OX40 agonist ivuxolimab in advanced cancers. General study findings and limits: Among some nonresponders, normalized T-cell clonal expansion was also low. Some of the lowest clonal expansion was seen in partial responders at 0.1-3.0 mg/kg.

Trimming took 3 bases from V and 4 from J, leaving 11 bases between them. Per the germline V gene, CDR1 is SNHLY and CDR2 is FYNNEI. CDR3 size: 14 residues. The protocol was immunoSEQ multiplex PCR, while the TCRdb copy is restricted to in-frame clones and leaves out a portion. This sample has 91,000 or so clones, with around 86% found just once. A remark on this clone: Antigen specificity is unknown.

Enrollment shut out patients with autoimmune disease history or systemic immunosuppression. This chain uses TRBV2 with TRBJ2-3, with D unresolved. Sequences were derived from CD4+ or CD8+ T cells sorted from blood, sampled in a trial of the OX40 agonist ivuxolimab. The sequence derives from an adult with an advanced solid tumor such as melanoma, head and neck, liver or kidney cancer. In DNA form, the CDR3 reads TGTGCCAGCAGTGATCAGGCCCTTTCAGATACGCAGTATTTT. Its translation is CASSDQALSDTQYF.